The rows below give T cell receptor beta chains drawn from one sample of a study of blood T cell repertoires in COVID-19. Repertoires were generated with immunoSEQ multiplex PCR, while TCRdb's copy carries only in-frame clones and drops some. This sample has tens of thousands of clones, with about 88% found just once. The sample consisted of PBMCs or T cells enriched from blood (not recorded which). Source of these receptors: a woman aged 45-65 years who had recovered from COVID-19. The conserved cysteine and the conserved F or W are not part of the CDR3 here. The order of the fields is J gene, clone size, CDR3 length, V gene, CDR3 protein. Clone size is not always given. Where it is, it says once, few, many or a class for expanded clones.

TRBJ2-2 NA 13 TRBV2 ASSEEHPNTGELF
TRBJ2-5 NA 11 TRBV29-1 SVEVWEEGTQY
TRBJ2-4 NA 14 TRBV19 ASTSRDFAAKNIQY
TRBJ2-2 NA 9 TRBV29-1 SVGLAGELF
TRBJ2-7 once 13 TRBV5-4 ASSLAGLANYEQY
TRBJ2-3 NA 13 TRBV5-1 ASSLTGGREDTQY
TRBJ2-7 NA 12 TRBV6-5 ATRQYMGPYEQY
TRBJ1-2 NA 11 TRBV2 ASRTTGVGGYT
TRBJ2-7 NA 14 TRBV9 ASSVARDTSSYEQY
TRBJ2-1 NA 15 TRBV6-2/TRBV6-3 ASSYSGTSGIYNEQF
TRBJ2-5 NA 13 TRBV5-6 ASSLALGLGETQY
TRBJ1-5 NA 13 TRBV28 ASSLVQGAEQPQH
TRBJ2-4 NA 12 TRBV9 ASSVQGAGNIQY
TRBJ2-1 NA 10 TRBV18 ASSPREGEQF
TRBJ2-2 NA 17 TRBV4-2 ASSPQGASGGQVTGELF